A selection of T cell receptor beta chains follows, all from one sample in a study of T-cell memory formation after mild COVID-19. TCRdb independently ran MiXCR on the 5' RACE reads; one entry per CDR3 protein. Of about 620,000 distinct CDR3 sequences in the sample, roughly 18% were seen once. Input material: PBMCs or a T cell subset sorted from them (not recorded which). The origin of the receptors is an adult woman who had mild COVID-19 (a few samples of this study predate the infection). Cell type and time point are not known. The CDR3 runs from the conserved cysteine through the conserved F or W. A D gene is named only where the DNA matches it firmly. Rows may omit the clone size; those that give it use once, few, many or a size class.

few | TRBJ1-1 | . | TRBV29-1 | TGCAGCGTCTCGGGTGCCCTCGAACGAATGAACACTGAAGCTTTCTTT | CSVSGALERMNTEAFF
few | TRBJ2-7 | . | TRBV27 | TGTGCCAGCAGTTTAAGCCCTAGCGCGTCCTACGAGCAGTACTTC | CASSLSPSASYEQYF
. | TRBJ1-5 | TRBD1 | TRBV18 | TGTGCCAGCTCAAAACAGGGGTCGGCCAATCAGCCCCAGCATTTT | CASSKQGSANQPQHF
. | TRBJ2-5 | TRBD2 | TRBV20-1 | TGCAGTGCTAGGAGAGCGGGAGCTGAGACCCAGTACTTC | CSARRAGAETQYF
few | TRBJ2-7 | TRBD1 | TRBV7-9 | TGTGCCAGCAGTTTACAGGGGAGCGAGCAGTACTTC | CASSLQGSEQYF
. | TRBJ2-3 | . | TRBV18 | TGTGCCAGCTCCCTGTCAGGGTGGGACGGCACAGATACGCAGTATTTT | CASSLSGWDGTDTQYF
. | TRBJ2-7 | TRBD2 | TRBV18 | TGTGCCAGCTCACCCATTAGGACTAGCGCGTCCTACGAGCAGTACTTC | CASSPIRTSASYEQYF
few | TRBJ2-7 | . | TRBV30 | TGTGCCTGGAGCAGGGGAAGCCCCACAGGGCAGTACTTC | CAWSRGSPTGQYF
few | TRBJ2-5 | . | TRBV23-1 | TGCGCCAGCAGTCAATTCGGGGTAGAGAGGAAAGAGACCCAGTACTTC | CASSQFGVERKETQYF
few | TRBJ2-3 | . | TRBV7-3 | TGTGCCAGCAGCTTAGCGGGGAGTGCAGATACGCAGTATTTT | CASSLAGSADTQYF
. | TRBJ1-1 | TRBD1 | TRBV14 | TGTGCCAGCAGCCTAAAGAGGGGGACAGTGTATAGCGCTGAAGCTTTCTTT | CASSLKRGTVYSAEAFF
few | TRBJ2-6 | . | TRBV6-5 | TGTGCCAGCAGTCGGGCTATGGACAGTTTATACTCTGGGGCCAACGTCCTGACTTTC | CASSRAMDSLYSGANVLTF
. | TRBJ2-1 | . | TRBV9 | TGTGCCAGCAGCGTAGCCTCCTACAATGAGCAGTTCTTC | CASSVASYNEQFF
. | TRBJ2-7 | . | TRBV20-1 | TGCAGTGCCCCCTCGGGGGAAGGGGGATGGGGGTACGAGCAGTACTTC | CSAPSGEGGWGYEQYF
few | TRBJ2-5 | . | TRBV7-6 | TGTGCCAGCAGCTCGACCACTATTCAAGAGACCCAGTACTTC | CASSSTTIQETQYF
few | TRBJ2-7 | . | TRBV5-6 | TGTGCCAGCAGCTTGGTCGGCCCCCTTAGCTCCTACGAGCAGTACTTC | CASSLVGPLSSYEQYF
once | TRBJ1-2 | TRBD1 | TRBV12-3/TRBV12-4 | TGTGCCAGCAGCTCGGGACAGCCACACGCTGGCTACACCTTC | CASSSGQPHAGYTF
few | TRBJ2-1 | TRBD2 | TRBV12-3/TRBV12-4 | TGTGCCAGCAGCCCTAGCGGGGGGGCGGCCGAGCAGTTCTTC | CASSPSGGAAEQFF
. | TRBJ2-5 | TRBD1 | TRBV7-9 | TGTGCCAGCAGCCGGACAGGGGCTATCCAAGAGACCCAGTACTTC | CASSRTGAIQETQYF
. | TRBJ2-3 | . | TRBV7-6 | TGTGCCAGCAGCTTAGGCTGGGGACTCCAGGACCCTAGCACAGATACGCAGTATTTT | CASSLGWGLQDPSTDTQYF
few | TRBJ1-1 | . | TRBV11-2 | TGTGCCAGCAGCTTAGACTCAGGCTCGGGCACTGAAGCTTTCTTT | CASSLDSGSGTEAFF
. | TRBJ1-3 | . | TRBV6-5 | TGTGCCAGCAGTTACACGCTGAGCTCTGGAAACACCATATATTTT | CASSYTLSSGNTIYF
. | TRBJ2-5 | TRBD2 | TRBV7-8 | TGTGCCAGCAGCTTAAGGGCGAGCGGGGGGGCCTCAGAGACCCAGTACTTC | CASSLRASGGASETQYF
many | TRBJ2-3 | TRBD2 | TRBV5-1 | TGCGCCAGCAGCTTGGACTCGGGGGGGATAAATACGCAGTATTTT | CASSLDSGGINTQYF
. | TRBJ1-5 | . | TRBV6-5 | TGTGCCAGCAGTTACCTCTCGGGCAATCAGCCCCAGCATTTT | CASSYLSGNQPQHF
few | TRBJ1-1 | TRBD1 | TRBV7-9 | TGTGCCAGCAGCGCCACAGGGGGTCTGACTGAAGCTTTCTTT | CASSATGGLTEAFF
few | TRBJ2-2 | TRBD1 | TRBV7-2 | TGTGCCAGCAGCTTTGCAGGGGGCGAGACCGGGGAGCTGTTTTTT | CASSFAGGETGELFF
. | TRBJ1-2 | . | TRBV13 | TGTGCCAGCAGCTTAGCAGGGTCCTCTGCTAACTATGGCTACACCTTC | CASSLAGSSANYGYTF
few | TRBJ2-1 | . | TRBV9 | TGTGCCAGCAGCGATAGGGCCGTACTGGGACTCTCCTACAATGAGCAGTTCTTC | CASSDRAVLGLSYNEQFF
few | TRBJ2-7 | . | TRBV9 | TGTGCCAGCTCTAACACGCGCTACGAGCAGTACTTC | CASSNTRYEQYF
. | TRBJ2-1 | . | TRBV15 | TGTGCCACCAGCAGAGCCGACCGCGACAATGAGCAGTTCTTC | CATSRADRDNEQFF
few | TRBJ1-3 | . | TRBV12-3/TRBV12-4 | TGTGCCAGCACTCTTGGGGGGCCAACCATCGGAAACACCATATATTTT | CASTLGGPTIGNTIYF
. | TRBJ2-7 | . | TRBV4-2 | TGTGCCAGCAGCCAAGATTGGGGGACCGGGACCGGCGACTACGAGCAGTACTTC | CASSQDWGTGTGDYEQYF
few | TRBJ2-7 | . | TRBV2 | TGTGCCAGCACAGAGGCCTCGACGACCGAGCAGTACTTC | CASTEASTTEQYF
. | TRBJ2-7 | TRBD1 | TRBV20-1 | TGCAGTGCGAGGACAGGGGGCTCGTCCTACGAGCAGTACTTC | CSARTGGSSYEQYF
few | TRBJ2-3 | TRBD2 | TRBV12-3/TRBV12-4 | TGTGCCAGCAGTCCAGGGACTAGCGGGATGACGTCGCAGTATTTT | CASSPGTSGMTSQYF
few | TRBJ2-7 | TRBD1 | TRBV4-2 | TGTGCCAGCAGCCAGCCGGGACAGGGGTTTGGCGAGCAGTACTTC | CASSQPGQGFGEQYF
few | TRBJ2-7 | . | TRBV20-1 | TGCAGTGCTAGTGCCCCAACAGAAGCCTACGAGCAGTACTTC | CSASAPTEAYEQYF
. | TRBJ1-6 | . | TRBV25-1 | TGTGCCAGCAGTGAGGAATTGGACAATTCACCCCTCCACTTT | CASSEELDNSPLHF
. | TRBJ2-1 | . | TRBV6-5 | TGTGCCAGCAGCCGAGAGGGCGGCTCCTACAATGAGCAGTTCTTC | CASSREGGSYNEQFF
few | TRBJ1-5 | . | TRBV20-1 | TGCAGTGCCAGGGACTTGAGCAATCAGCCCCAGCATTTT | CSARDLSNQPQHF
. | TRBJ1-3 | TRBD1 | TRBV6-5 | TGTGCCAGCAGTTGGGACAGGGGAACAAACACCATATATTTT | CASSWDRGTNTIYF
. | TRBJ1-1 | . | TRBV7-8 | TGTGCCAGCAGTATCGACAGGAACACTGAAGCTTTCTTT | CASSIDRNTEAFF
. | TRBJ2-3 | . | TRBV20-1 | TGCAGTGCTAGATTATCTTCGGCTAGCCTTGGCCCAGATACGCAGTATTTT | CSARLSSASLGPDTQYF
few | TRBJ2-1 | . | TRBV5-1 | TGCGCCAGCAGCTTGTATAACAGTTACAATGAGCAGTTCTTC | CASSLYNSYNEQFF
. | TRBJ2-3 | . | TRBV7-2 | TGTGCCAGCAGCCCGGAGTGGGGGGTTGGCACAGATACGCAGTATTTT | CASSPEWGVGTDTQYF
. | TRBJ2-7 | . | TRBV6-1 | TGTGCCAGCAGTGAAGAGGGAACCGCCTACGAGCAGTACTTC | CASSEEGTAYEQYF
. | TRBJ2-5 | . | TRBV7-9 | TGTGCCGTCAGGAGGCTAGGGCAAGAGACCCAGTACTTC | CAVRRLGQETQYF
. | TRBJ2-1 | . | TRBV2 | TGTGCCAGCAGGGAGCGGACGTACGAGCAGTTCTTC | CASRERTYEQFF
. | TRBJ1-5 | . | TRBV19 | TGTGCCAGTAGAATCAACGACGGGACGGCTTTCAATCAGCCCCAGCATTTT | CASRINDGTAFNQPQHF
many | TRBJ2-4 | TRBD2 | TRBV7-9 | TGTGCCAGCAGCCCTAGCGGGGCCAAAAACATTCAGTACTTC | CASSPSGAKNIQYF
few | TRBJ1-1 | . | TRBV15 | TGTGCCACCAGCAGAGGAGGCAGAGGACTCACTGAAGCTTTCTTT | CATSRGGRGLTEAFF
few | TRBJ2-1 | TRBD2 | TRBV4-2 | TGTGCCAGCAGCCCGACTAGCGGGATGGCTGAGCAGTTCTTC | CASSPTSGMAEQFF
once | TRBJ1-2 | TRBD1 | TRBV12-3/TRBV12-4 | TGTGCCAGCAGTTACAGGGGGCTGTGGTATGGCTACACCTTC | CASSYRGLWYGYTF
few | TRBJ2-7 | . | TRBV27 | TGTGCCAGCAGTTTCCTCGCTCCGTGGGAGCAGTACTTC | CASSFLAPWEQYF
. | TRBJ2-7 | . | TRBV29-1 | TGCAGCGTTGAAGACAGCAACACGTACGAGCAGTACTTC | CSVEDSNTYEQYF
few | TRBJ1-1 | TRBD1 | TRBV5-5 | TGTGCCAGCAACGTACAGGGGATAACTGAAGCTTTCTTT | CASNVQGITEAFF
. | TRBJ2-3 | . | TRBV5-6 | TGTGCCAGCAGCTTGGATCTTTATAGCACAGATACGCAGTATTTT | CASSLDLYSTDTQYF
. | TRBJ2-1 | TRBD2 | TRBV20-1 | TGCAGTTTACTTGGGGCTAGCGGTATCCAACTTGGGAATGAGCAGTTCTTC | CSLLGASGIQLGNEQFF